The clone carrying this TCR beta chain was seen repeatedly, ten times or more. The target antigen is unknown. The sample belongs to a study of metastatic and nonmetastatic thyroid tumors. Study at large: Both malignant and benign thyroid patients supplied peripheral blood and tumor or nodule tissue samples, across which the repertoires of these patients were then compared.

Patients underwent thyroid surgery, and none had received any treatment before it. Authors' analysis steps: The distant-metastasis classifier for papillary thyroid cancer was built from CDR3 differences across clinicopathological groups. Via MiXCR, TCRdb re-called the PCR reads. TCRdb, not the authors, supplied the V and J calls. In the table there are about 69,000 clones, 13% to 15% of which are singletons. Study results and limitations: In blood and tumor, TCR beta diversity was reportedly significantly higher in malignant thyroid tumors than in benign nodules.

The clonotype was recovered from a male donor with papillary thyroid cancer or a benign thyroid nodule (not recorded which). Some clones in this sample may be carry-over from other donors' samples. Source material: blood.

The CDR3 reads CASSLATPITGELFF. CDR3 in DNA: TGTGCCAGCAGCTTAGCCACCCCGATCACCGGGGAGCTGTTTTTT. The rearrangement uses TRBV7-8 and TRBJ2-2; D is uncertain. Per germline, CDR1 SGHVS and CDR2 FQNEAQ. Between the trimmed V and J ends, which lost 0 bases and 4 bases, there was a span of 9 bases. The CDR3 totals 15 residues.